This TCR beta chain came from a study of shared clonotypes between healthy human individuals (dated by TCRdb to the early 2020s). Regarding the complete study: The cohort included three men and a couple of women between 18 and 49 years of age. For each donor, CD4 naive and CD4 memory were each given three plates, CD8 naive was given two plates, and CD8 memory was given one plate. To estimate repertoire size and how much clonotype sharing occurs between individuals, the study deeply sequenced the blood TCR repertoires of about five healthy adults. Libraries were prepared and TCR repertoires were sequenced by different laboratories using diverse techniques, in order to increase sequencing depth and limit assay-specific biases. Each donor's leukapheresis produced roughly between about 0.8 and 10 billion PBMCs. General study outcomes and caveats: Sampling was restricted to blood, and TCR repertoires in tissues likely differ from the TCR repertoires found in blood. Because the study included only a small number of donors, the genetic and exposure-history diversity represented was limited. Based on pairwise subsampling, the degree of clonotype sharing among donors was expected to be affected by sequencing depth. Compared with non-shared clonotypes, the clonotypes found in all four sorted-subset donors had higher generation probabilities. Naive subsets generally had larger estimated clonotype richness than memory subsets did. Rarefaction of sorted-subset datasets indicated incomplete sequencing despite the large sequencing depth. Approximately 4.8% of naive CD4, 3.5% of naive CD8, about 2.4% of memory CD4, and around 0.4% of memory CD8 clonotypes were shared across several donors.

Points on this clone: It has no known antigen specificity. Base qualities are not recorded, but no much larger clone differs from it by a single base.

Using the deep immunoSEQ assay, multiplex PCR amplified TCR CDR3 regions from genomic DNA. Genomic DNA extracted from each cell subset was distributed evenly over all wells of several immunoSEQ 96-well plates, and each plate served as one replicate. For sorted subsets, each replicate PCR was loaded with about 0.2 ug genomic DNA, equivalent to approximately 27,000 T cell genomes. Purified libraries were measured with a Qubit 3.0 fluorometer, size-checked on a Bioanalyzer 2100, and measured again with the KAPA Library Quantification kit. Every immunoSEQ 96-well plate was sequenced on a dedicated single-read 150-cycle Illumina NextSeq 550 flow cell. The study's processing was this. Because only junctional sequences without quality scores were contained in the immunoSEQ output, filtering matching that applied to full-length reads could not be performed. Sequences were annotated with PyIR, a Python wrapper for IgBLAST v1.9, using IMGT germline references to assign V/J genes and CDR3. Reads with weak V/J assignments (E-value above 1e-6), missing CDR3, stop codons, out-of-frame junctions, or ambiguous translated residues were removed. V3J clonotypes were defined as sequences sharing an identical inferred V gene, J gene, and CDR3 amino acid sequence. To compute the percentage overlap between repertoires, the number of shared unique clonotypes was divided by the size of the smaller repertoire. Three approaches were used to assess repertoire richness: RTK rarefaction, the Chao1 estimator, and Recon v2.1 estimates of unobserved clonotypes. For all TCRbeta clonotypes obtained by the gDNA method from a few donors, generation probabilities were computed with OLGA. The source is immuneACCESS, and TCRdb retained only in-frame sequences with V and J called. Part of the clones is not carried over; for the studies checked, unresolved V genes explain less than half of this, and the remainder is unexplained. V and J calls and clone size are given by that table; D and trimming were obtained from the DNA. Across this sample there are approximately 2,000,000 clones, with 80% to 95% seen only once. The ten largest make up 0.3% to 0.45% of the sample.

V has 7 bases trimmed and J has 7 bases trimmed; junction bases matching no gene number 6. From its cysteine to its phenylalanine, the CDR3 spans 11 amino acids. The only DNA kept is the CDR3, 33 bases in frame from the first base. The germline V gene provides CDR1 SQVTM and CDR2 ANQGSEA. Healthy HIV-negative adults with no recently reported acute infections or vaccinations were included as donors. All donors were Caucasian adults living in Nashville, Tennessee, USA. CD4+ T cells were enriched through magnetic negative selection, after which naive cells were positively selected on CD45RA and the remaining negative fraction served as the memory subset. After blood collection by leukapheresis, PBMCs were isolated using Ficoll-Histopaque density gradient centrifugation and then cryopreserved in the vapor phase of liquid nitrogen. Purity and quantity of every magnetically sorted T cell population were checked by analytical flow cytometry. From each sorted fraction, genomic DNA was isolated and quantified by UV absorbance on a Nanodrop 2000c.

The V gene is TRBV29-1 and the J gene is TRBJ1-2, and TRBD1 matches 7 of the central bases. Sequenced input: naive CD4+ T cells from PBMCs. The sample's cell subset or site label, decoded: CD45RA+ positively selected. The clonotype was recovered from a man aged 18-30 years in good health. Some clones in this sample may be carry-over from other donors' samples. The CDR3 protein: CSGAGGSGYTF. The bases are TGCAGCGGAGCAGGGGGAAGTGGCTACACCTTC. Full variable domain (CDR3 extended with the reference TRBV29-1 and TRBJ1-2 proteins): SAVISQKPSRDICQRGTSLTIQCQVDSQVTMMFWYRQQPGQSLTLIATANQGSEATYESGFVIDKFPISRPNLTFSTLTVSNMSPEDSSIYLCSGAGGSGYTFGSGTRLTVV.